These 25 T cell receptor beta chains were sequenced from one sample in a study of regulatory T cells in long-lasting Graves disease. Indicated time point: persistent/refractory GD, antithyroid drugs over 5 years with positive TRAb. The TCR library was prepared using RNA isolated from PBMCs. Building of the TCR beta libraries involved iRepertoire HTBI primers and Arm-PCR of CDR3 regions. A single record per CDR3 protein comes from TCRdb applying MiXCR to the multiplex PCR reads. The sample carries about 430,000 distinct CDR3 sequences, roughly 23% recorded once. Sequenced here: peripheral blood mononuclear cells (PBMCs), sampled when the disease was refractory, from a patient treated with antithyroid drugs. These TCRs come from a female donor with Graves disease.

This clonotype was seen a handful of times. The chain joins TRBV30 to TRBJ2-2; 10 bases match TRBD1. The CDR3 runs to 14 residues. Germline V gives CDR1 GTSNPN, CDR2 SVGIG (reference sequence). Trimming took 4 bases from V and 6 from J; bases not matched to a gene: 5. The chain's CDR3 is CAWKTGGESGELFF. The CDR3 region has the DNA TGTGCCTGGAAGACAGGGGGCGAATCCGGGGAGCTGTTTTTT.

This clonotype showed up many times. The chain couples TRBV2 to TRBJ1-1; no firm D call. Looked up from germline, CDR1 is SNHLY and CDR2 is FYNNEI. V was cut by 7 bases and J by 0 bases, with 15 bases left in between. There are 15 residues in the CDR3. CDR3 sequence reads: CASIGLKEMNTEAFF. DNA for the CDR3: TGTGCCAGCATTGGTTTGAAGGAAATGAACACTGAAGCTTTCTTT.

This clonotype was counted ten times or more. The chain's CDR3 is CASSLGGTSYEQYF. CDR3 DNA sequence: TGTGCCAGCAGTTTAGGTGGGACTTCCTACGAGCAGTACTTC. The chain links TRBV12-3 or TRBV12-4 to TRBJ2-7; D is possibly TRBD2 (6 bases). Trimming took off 1 base at V and 1 base at J, with 8 bases between the two ends. This CDR3 region has 14 residues.

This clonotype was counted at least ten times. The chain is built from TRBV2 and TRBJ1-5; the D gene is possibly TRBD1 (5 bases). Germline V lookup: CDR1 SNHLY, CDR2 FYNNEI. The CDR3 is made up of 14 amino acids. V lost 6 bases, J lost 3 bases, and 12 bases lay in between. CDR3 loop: CASSLETVNQPQHF. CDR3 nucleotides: TGTGCCAGCAGCTTGGAGACAGTCAATCAGCCCCAGCATTTT.

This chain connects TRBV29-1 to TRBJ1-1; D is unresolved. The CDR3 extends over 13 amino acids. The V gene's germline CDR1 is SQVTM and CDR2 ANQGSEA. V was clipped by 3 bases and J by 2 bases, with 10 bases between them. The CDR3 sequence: CSVETDLNTEAFF. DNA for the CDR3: TGCAGCGTTGAGACTGATCTAAACACTGAAGCTTTCTTT.

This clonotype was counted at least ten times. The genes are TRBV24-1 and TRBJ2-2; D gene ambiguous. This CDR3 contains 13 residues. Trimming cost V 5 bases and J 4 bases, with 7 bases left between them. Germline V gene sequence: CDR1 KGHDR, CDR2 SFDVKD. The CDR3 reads CATSGLRTGELFF. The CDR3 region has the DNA TGTGCCACCAGTGGGCTACGCACCGGGGAGCTGTTTTTT.

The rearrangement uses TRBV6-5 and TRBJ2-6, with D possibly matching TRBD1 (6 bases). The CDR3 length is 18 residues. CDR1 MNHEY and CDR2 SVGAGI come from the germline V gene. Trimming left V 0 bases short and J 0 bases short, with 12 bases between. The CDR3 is CASSYSTGFYSGANVLTF. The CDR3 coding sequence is TGTGCCAGCAGTTACTCGACAGGTTTCTACTCTGGGGCCAACGTCCTGACTTTC.

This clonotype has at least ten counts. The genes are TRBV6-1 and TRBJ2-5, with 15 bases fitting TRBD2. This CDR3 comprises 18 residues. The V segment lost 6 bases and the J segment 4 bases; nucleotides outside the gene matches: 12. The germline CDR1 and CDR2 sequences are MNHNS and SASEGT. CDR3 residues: CASRYHPGLAGGGETQYF. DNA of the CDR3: TGTGCCAGCAGATATCATCCGGGACTAGCGGGAGGCGGAGAGACCCAGTACTTC.

DNA for the CDR3: TGCAGCGTTGGAGGGCTAGCGTTGTACAATGAGCAGTTCTTC. Translated, it gives CSVGGLALYNEQFF. V usage is TRBV29-1 and J usage is TRBJ2-1, with a weak D call TRBD2 (6 bases). This CDR3 spans 14 amino acids. Germline-derived CDR1 and CDR2 are SQVTM and ANQGSEA. V lost 4 bases, J lost 4 bases, and 14 bases lay in between.

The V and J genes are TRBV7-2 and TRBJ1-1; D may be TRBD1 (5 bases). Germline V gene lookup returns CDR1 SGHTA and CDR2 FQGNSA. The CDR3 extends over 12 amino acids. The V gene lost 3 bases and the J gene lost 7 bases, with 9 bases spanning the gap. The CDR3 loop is CASSLGGVEAFF. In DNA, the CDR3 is TGTGCCAGCAGCTTGGGGGGGGTTGAAGCTTTCTTT.

The CDR3 nucleotides are TGTGCCAGCAGTGCCCTAGCGGGAGGGGGGTTTGGCACAGATACGCAGTATTTT. This translates into CASSALAGGGFGTDTQYF. The chain couples TRBV6-1 to TRBJ2-3; 12 bases line up with TRBD2. This CDR3 region has 18 residues. Germline V gene sequence: CDR1 MNHNS, CDR2 SASEGT. V lost 4 bases to trimming and J lost 1 base; unmatched junction nucleotides: 9.

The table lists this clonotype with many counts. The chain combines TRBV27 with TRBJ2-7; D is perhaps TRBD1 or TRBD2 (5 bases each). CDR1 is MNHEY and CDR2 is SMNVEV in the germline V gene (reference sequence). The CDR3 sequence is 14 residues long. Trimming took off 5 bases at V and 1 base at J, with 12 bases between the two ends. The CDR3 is CASSTPGRSYEQYF. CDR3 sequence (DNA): TGTGCCAGCAGTACGCCGGGACGATCCTACGAGCAGTACTTC.

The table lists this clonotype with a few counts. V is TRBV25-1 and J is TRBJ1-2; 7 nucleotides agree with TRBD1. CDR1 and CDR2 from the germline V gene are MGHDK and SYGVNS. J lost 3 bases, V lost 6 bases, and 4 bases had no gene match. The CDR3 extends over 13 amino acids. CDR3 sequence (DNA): TGTGCCAGCAGCACAGGGGTGTACTATGGCTACACCTTC. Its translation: CASSTGVYYGYTF.

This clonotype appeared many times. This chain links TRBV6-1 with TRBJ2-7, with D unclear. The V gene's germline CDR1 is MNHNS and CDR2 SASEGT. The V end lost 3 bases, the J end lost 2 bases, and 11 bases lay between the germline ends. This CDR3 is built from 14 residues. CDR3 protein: CASSELTLTYEQYF. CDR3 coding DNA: TGTGCCAGCAGTGAGCTAACTCTTACCTACGAGCAGTACTTC.

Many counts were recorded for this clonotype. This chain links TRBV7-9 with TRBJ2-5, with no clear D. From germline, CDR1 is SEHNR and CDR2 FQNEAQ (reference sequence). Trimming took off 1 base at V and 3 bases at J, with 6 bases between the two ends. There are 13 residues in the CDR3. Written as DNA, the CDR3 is TGTGCCAGCAGCTTAGGGGCAGAAGAGACCCAGTACTTC. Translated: CASSLGAEETQYF.

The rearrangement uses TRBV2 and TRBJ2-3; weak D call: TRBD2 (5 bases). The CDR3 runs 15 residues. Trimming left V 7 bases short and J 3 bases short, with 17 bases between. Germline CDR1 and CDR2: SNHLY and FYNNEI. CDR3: CASIRGPLKTDTQYF. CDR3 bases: TGTGCCAGCATTCGCGGGCCCCTTAAAACAGATACGCAGTATTTT.

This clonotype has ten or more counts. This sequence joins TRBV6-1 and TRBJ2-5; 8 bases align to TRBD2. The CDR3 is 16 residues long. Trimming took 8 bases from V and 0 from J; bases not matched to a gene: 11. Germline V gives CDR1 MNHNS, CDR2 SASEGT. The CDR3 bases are TGTGCCAGCTCGCAGGGACTAGGGGGGTACCAAGAGACCCAGTACTTC. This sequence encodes CASSQGLGGYQETQYF.

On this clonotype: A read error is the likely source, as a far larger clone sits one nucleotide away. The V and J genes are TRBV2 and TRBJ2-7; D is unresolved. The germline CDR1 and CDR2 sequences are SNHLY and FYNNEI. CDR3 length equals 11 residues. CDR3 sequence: CANSGAYEQYF. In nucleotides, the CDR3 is TGTGCCAACAGTGGGGCCTACGAGCAGTACTTC.

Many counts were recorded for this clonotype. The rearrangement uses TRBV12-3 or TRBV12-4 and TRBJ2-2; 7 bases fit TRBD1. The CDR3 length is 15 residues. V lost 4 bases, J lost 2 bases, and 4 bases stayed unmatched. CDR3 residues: CASSYGTANTGELFF. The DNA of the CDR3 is TGTGCCAGCAGTTATGGGACAGCAAACACCGGGGAGCTGTTTTTT.

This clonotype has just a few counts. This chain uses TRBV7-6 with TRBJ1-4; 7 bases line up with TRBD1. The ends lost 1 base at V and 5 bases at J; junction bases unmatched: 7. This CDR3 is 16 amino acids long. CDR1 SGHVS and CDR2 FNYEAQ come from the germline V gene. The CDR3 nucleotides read TGTGCCAGCAGCTTAGTCCCGAGACAGGGCAATGAAAAACTGTTTTTT. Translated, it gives CASSLVPRQGNEKLFF.

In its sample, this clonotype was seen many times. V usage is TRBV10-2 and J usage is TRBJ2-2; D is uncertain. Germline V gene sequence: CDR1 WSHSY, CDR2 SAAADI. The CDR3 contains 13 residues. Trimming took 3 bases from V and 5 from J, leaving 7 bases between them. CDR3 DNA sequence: TGCGCCAGCAGTGATTGGCAGACCGGGGAGCTGTTTTTT. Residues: CASSDWQTGELFF.

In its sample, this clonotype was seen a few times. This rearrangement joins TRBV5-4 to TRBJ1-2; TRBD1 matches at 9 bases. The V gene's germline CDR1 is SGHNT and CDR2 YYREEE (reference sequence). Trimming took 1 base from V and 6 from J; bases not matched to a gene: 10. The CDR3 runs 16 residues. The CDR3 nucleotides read TGTGCCAGCAGCTTGAGCCCCCCGGGGACAGGGAATGGCTACACCTTC. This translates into CASSLSPPGTGNGYTF.

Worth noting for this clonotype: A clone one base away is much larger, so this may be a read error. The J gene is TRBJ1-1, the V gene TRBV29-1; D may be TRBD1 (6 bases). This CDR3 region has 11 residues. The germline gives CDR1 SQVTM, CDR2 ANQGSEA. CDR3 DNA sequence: TGCAGCGTTGACAGGGGCCTGGGAGCTCTCTTT. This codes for CSVDRGLGALF.

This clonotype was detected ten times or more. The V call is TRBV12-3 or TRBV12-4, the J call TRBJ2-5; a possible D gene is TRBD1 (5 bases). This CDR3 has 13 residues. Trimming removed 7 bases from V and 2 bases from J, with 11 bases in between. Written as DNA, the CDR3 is TGTGCCAGCACCGAGACAGCTCAAGAGACCCAGTACTTC. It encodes CASTETAQETQYF.

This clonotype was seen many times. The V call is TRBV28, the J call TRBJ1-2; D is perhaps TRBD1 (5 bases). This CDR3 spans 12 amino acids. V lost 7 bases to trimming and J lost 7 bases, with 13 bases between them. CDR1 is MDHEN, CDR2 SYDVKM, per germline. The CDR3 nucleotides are TGTGCCAGCAATACCGGGACCGCTGGCTACACCTTC. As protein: CASNTGTAGYTF.